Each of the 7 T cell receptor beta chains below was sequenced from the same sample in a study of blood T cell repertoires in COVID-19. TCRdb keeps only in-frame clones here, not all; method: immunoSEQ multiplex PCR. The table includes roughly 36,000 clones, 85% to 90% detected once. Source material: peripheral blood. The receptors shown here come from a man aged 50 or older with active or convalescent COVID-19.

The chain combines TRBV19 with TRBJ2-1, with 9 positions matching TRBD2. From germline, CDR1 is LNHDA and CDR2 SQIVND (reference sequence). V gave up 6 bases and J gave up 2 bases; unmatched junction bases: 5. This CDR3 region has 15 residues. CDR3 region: CASRMTSGAYNEQFF. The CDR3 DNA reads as TGTGCCAGTAGAATGACTAGCGGTGCCTACAATGAGCAGTTCTTC.

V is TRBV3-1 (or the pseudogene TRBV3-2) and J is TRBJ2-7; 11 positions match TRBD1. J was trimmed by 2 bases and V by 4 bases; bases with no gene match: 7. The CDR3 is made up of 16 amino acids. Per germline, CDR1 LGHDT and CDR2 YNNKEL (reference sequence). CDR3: CASSLLGGQGAYEQYF. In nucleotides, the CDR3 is TGTGCCAGCAGCCTCCTAGGGGGACAGGGGGCCTACGAGCAGTACTTC.

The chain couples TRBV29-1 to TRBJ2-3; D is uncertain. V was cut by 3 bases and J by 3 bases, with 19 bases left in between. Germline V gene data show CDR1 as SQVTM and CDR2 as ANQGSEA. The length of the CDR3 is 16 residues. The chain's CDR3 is CSVDSGFPRRTDTQYF. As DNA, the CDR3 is TGCAGCGTTGATTCCGGGTTTCCCCGGAGAACAGATACGCAGTATTTT.

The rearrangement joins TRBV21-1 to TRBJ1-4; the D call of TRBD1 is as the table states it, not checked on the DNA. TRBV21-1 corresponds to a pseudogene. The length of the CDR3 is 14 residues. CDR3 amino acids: CASSPGTDDEKLFF. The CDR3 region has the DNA TGTGCCAGCAGCCCTGGGACAGATGATGAAAAACTGTTTTTT.

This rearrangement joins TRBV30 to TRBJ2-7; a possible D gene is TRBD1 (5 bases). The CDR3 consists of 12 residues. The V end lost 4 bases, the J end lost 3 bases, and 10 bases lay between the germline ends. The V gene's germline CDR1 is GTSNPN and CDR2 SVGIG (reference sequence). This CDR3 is CAWNRGNYEQYF. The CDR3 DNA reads TGTGCCTGGAATAGGGGCAACTACGAGCAGTACTTC.

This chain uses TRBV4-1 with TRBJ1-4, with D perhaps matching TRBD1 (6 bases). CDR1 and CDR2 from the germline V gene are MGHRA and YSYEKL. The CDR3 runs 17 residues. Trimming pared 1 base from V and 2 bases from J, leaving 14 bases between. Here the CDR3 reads CASSQGGAGETNEKLFF. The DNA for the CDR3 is TGCGCCAGCAGCCAAGGTGGTGCAGGGGAGACTAATGAAAAACTGTTTTTT.

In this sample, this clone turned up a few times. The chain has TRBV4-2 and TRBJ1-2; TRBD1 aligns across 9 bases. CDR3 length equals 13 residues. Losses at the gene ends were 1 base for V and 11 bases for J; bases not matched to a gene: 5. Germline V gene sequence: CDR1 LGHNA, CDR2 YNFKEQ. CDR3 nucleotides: TGTGCCAGCAGCCAAGCCCCGGGACAGGGTTACACCTTC. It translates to CASSQAPGQGYTF.